One and the same sample provided the 5 T cell receptor beta chains below, sequenced in a study of blood T cell repertoires in COVID-19 (TCRdb year 2020). The library was obtained by the immunoSEQ multiplex PCR assay. The clones in this table, taken by TCRdb from immuneACCESS, are in-frame only. Not every clone is retained; where verified, under half of the shortfall comes from an unresolved V gene, and the cause of the rest is unknown. The sample has approximately 230,000 clones on record, more than 85% of them singletons. The biggest ten clones account for approximately 3.7% of the sample. What was sequenced was PBMCs or T cells enriched from blood (not recorded which). The source is a woman aged 30 to 39 who had recovered from COVID-19.

The chain employs TRBV30 and TRBJ1-4; no definite D call. This CDR3 is 16 amino acids long. Trimming left V 3 bases short and J 2 bases short, with 16 bases between. From germline, CDR1 is GTSNPN and CDR2 SVGIG (reference sequence). CDR3 residues: CAWSRRLGGTNEKLFF. DNA of the CDR3: TGTGCCTGGAGCCGCAGACTTGGCGGGACTAATGAAAAACTGTTTTTT.

The CDR3 nucleotides are TGTGCTGGGGGGAAACTTCACTATGGCTACACCTTC. Translating it yields CAGGKLHYGYTF. The chain uses TRBV28 and TRBJ1-2; tentative D call: TRBD1 (5 bases). The CDR3 runs 12 residues. Looked up from germline, CDR1 is MDHEN and CDR2 is SYDVKM.

The gene calls are TRBV27 and TRBJ2-3; TRBD1 might be the D (5 bases). The CDR3 contains 14 residues. Per the germline V gene, CDR1 is MNHEY and CDR2 is SMNVEV (reference sequence). Trimming removed 3 bases from V and 2 bases from J, with 9 bases in between. Here the CDR3 reads CASSLRTPTDTQYF. For the CDR3, the DNA is TGTGCCAGCAGTTTGAGGACACCCACAGATACGCAGTATTTT.

The CDR3 DNA sequence: TGTGCCAGCACCAAGGGACTAGCGGGAATTGGGGACGGGGAGCTGTTTTTT. Translated, it gives CASTKGLAGIGDGELFF. The J gene is TRBJ2-2, the V gene TRBV7-8; 13 bases align to TRBD2. The V gene's germline CDR1 is SGHVS and CDR2 FQNEAQ. The V and J ends lost 7 bases and 7 bases, in that order; junction bases with no gene match: 12. This CDR3 is 17 amino acids long.

This chain links TRBV7-6 with TRBJ2-1, with a tentative D call TRBD1 (5 bases). In germline, CDR1 is SGHVS, CDR2 FNYEAQ. V shed 5 bases and J shed 0 bases, with 11 bases lying between them. CDR3 length equals 15 residues. The CDR3 loop reads CASSPGHNSYNEQFF. CDR3 nucleotides: TGTGCCAGCAGCCCCGGACACAACTCCTACAATGAGCAGTTCTTC.